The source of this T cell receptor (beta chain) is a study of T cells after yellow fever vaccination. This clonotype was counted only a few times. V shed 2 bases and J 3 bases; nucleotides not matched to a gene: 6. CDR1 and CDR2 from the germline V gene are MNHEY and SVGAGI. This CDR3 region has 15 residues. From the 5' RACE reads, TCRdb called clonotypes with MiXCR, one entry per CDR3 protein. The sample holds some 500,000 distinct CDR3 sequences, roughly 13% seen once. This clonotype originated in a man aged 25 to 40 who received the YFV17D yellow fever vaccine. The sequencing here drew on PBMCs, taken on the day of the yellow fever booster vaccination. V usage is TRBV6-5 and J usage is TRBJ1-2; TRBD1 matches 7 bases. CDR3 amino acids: CASSYPGQADYGYTF. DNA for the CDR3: TGTGCCAGCAGTTACCCCGGACAGGCGGACTATGGCTACACCTTC.